The 29 T cell receptor beta chains in this list originate from one sample, sequenced in a study of beta chain features in type 1 diabetes. Whole-study findings and limits: All four CD4+ subsets of Type 1 diabetes patients contained TCRB CDR3s that were moderately but significantly shorter.

The entirety of the isolated RNA underwent reverse transcription, so expressed TCRB transcripts were sequenced. Profiled with immunoSEQ multiplex PCR; TCRdb holds only in-frame clones, not every one. The sample shows 100,000 to 150,000 clones, about 18% of them seen only once. Their cognate antigens are unknown. Input material: central memory CD4+ T cells from blood. These receptor sequences come from a man aged 18 to 29 with type 1 diabetes.

There are a few counts of this clone. The genes are TRBV7-2 and TRBJ2-3; TRBD2 agrees at 8 bases. V was pared by 2 bases and J by 4 bases, with 5 bases of the junction left unmatched. The CDR3 extends over 15 amino acids. Germline values: CDR1 SGHTA, CDR2 FQGNSA. The CDR3 protein is CASSLPAGVADTQYF. CDR3 nucleotide sequence: TGTGCCAGCAGCTTACCAGCGGGGGTGGCAGATACGCAGTATTTT.

A few counts support this clone. The chain joins TRBV11-2 to TRBJ2-2, with D unclear. The V gene lost 2 bases and the J gene lost 2 bases, with 6 bases spanning the gap. Germline values: CDR1 SGHAT, CDR2 FQNNGV. CDR3 length equals 14 residues. CDR3 sequence: CASSLQPNTGELFF. The CDR3 coding sequence is TGTGCCAGCAGCTTACAACCTAACACCGGGGAGCTGTTTTTT.

The chain combines TRBV7-2 with TRBJ2-1; possibly TRBD1 or TRBD2 for D (6 bases each). V gave up 7 bases and J gave up 7 bases, with 17 bases separating them. CDR1 and CDR2 (germline): SGHTA, FQGNSA. The CDR3 length is 14 residues. The chain's CDR3 is CASTEGGLWNEQFF. The CDR3 nucleotides read TGTGCCAGCACGGAGGGGGGCCTTTGGAATGAGCAGTTCTTC.

The rearrangement uses TRBV4-1 and TRBJ2-5; TRBD2 aligns across 12 bases. V lost 3 bases to trimming and J lost 2 bases; unmatched junction nucleotides: 7. The CDR3 totals 17 residues. The V gene's germline CDR1 is MGHRA and CDR2 YSYEKL. In DNA form, the CDR3 reads TGCGCCAGCAGCCAGGGGGGACTAGCGGGCGGTCAAGAGACCCAGTACTTC. As protein: CASSQGGLAGGQETQYF.

This clone was recorded at least ten times. The chain is built from TRBV12-2 and TRBJ1-2. TRBV12-2 is a known pseudogene. The CDR3 has 10 amino acids. CDR3 sequence: CASRPRVYPF. The CDR3 coding sequence is TGTGCAAGTCGCCCCCGGGTTTATCCCTTC.

This chain links TRBV14 with TRBJ2-2, with 11 nucleotides matching TRBD1. Germline CDR1 SGHDN, CDR2 FVKESK. This CDR3 spans 15 amino acids. V dropped 4 bases and J dropped 4; count of bases not matched to a gene: 2. This CDR3 is CASSRGQGGTGELFF. The CDR3 nucleotides read TGTGCCAGCAGCCGGGGACAGGGGGGCACCGGGGAGCTGTTTTTT.

The V call is TRBV6-1, the J call TRBJ2-5; D perhaps matches TRBD1 (5 bases). Trimming removed 5 bases at V and 1 base at J, with 11 bases between. This CDR3 spans 14 amino acids. Germline V gene lookup returns CDR1 MNHNS and CDR2 SASEGT. In nucleotides, the CDR3 is TGTGCCAGCAGTTCCTGGGGCGGCCAAGAGACCCAGTACTTC. The encoded protein is CASSSWGGQETQYF.

This clone was observed a few times. This chain joins TRBV5-6 and TRBJ2-3; no definite D call. Germline values: CDR1 SGHDT, CDR2 YYEEEE. V was shortened by 4 bases and J by 0 bases, with 6 bases between the two germline ends. This CDR3 has 13 amino acids. The CDR3 region is CASSLTSTDTQYF. The CDR3 bases are TGTGCCAGCAGCCTGACAAGCACAGATACGCAGTATTTT.

This clone appeared many times. The rearrangement joins TRBV29-1 to TRBJ2-1; tentatively, D is TRBD2 (5 bases). Germline CDR1 and CDR2: SQVTM and ANQGSEA. Trimming cost V 2 bases and J 4 bases, with 9 bases left between them. The CDR3 is made up of 13 amino acids. CDR3 sequence (DNA): TGCAGCGTTGAACGGGGATTATACAATGAGCAGTTCTTC. It yields the protein CSVERGLYNEQFF.

About this clone itself: This sample includes further DNA sequences coding for the same CDR3. The gene calls are TRBV13 and TRBJ2-2; 11 bases agree with TRBD2. Germline V gene lookup returns CDR1 PRHDT and CDR2 FYEKMQ (reference sequence). The CDR3 is made up of 16 amino acids. J was trimmed by 0 bases and V by 3 bases; bases with no gene match: 0. CDR3 bases: TGTGCCAGCAGCTTGGGACTAGCGGCGAACACCGGGGAGCTGTTTTTT. The encoded protein is CASSLGLAANTGELFF.

The rearrangement links TRBV6-6 to TRBJ2-5, with D unresolved. Trimming cost V 0 bases and J 6 bases, with 14 bases left between them. Germline CDR1 is MNHNY and CDR2 is SVGAGI (reference sequence). This CDR3 has 15 amino acids. The CDR3, as DNA: TGTGCCAGCAGTTACTCAGCTGGGCCAATGAAGACCCAGTACTTC. Its protein is CASSYSAGPMKTQYF.

This clone was seen a handful of times. V is TRBV10-2 and J is TRBJ1-1; 7 nucleotides align to TRBD1. After removal of 6 bases from V and 11 bases from J, the junction contained 9 bases not matched to a gene. From germline, CDR1 is WSHSY and CDR2 SAAADI. This CDR3 has 12 amino acids. The CDR3 DNA reads as TGCGCCAGCAGATCACAGGGGATTTTGGCTTTCTTT. It specifies CASRSQGILAFF.

This clone was recorded a few times. As DNA, the CDR3 is TGTGCCAGCTCCCCCGGGACCTACGAGCAGTACTTC. Amino acid sequence: CASSPGTYEQYF. V gene TRBV18 combines with J gene TRBJ2-7, with a possible D match to TRBD2 (5 bases). Trimming took off 6 bases at V and 2 bases at J, with 8 bases between the two ends. The CDR3 length is 12 residues. In germline, CDR1 is KGHSH, CDR2 LQKENI.

V gene TRBV30 combines with J gene TRBJ1-5; possibly TRBD1 for D (6 bases). CDR3 length: 15 residues. Trimming left V 0 bases short and J 3 bases short, with 12 bases between. The germline V gene has CDR1 GTSNPN and CDR2 SVGIG (reference sequence). The DNA of the CDR3 is TGTGCCTGGAGTGTATTAGGGGACATCAATCAGCCCCAGCATTTT. It codes for CAWSVLGDINQPQHF.

The rearrangement uses TRBV9 and TRBJ2-7; TRBD1 or TRBD2 may be the D gene (5 bases each). From germline, CDR1 is SGDLS and CDR2 YYNGEE. V shed 0 bases and J shed 7 bases, with 14 bases lying between them. The length of the CDR3 is 14 residues. DNA for the CDR3: TGTGCCAGCAGCGTAGGGGACCCCCTTGGGGAGCAGTACTTC. Its translation: CASSVGDPLGEQYF.

This clone was seen a few times. The chain recombines TRBV5-4 with TRBJ2-5, with D maybe TRBD2 (6 bases). This CDR3 region has 16 residues. Per germline, CDR1 SGHNT and CDR2 YYREEE (reference sequence). V shed 1 base and J shed 4 bases, with 17 bases lying between them. CDR3 in DNA: TGTGCCAGCAGCTTGAATCAGGGAGGAGAGACAGAGACCCAGTACTTC. Amino acid sequence: CASSLNQGGETETQYF.

The gene calls are TRBV5-4 and TRBJ2-4, with TRBD2 identical over 8 bases. This CDR3 has 15 amino acids. Germline CDR1 reads SGHNT; CDR2 reads YYREEE (reference sequence). The V segment lost 1 base and the J segment 3 bases; nucleotides outside the gene matches: 3. The CDR3 DNA reads as TGTGCCAGCAGCTTGAGCGGGAGTGGCAAAAACATTCAGTACTTC. It encodes CASSLSGSGKNIQYF.

The chain joins TRBV11-2 to TRBJ1-5; D is undetermined. Trimming stripped 2 bases from V and 6 bases from J, with 11 bases between. Germline V lookup: CDR1 SGHAT, CDR2 FQNNGV. The CDR3 has 14 residues. The CDR3 bases are TGTGCCAGCAGCTTAACGTCCGATGGTCAGCCCCAGCATTTT. This codes for CASSLTSDGQPQHF.

This chain links TRBV28 with TRBJ2-5; 15 bases line up with TRBD2. This CDR3 has 14 residues. The V and J ends lost 8 bases and 7 bases, in that order; junction bases with no gene match: 5. Germline V gives CDR1 MDHEN, CDR2 SYDVKM. CDR3 residues: CASGTSGGPGTQYF. In nucleotides, the CDR3 is TGTGCCAGCGGGACTAGCGGGGGGCCCGGGACCCAGTACTTC.

The V and J genes are TRBV5-6 and TRBJ2-5; perhaps TRBD2 as D (5 bases). The CDR3 sequence is 14 residues long. Germline V lookup: CDR1 SGHDT, CDR2 YYEEEE. V lost 4 bases and J 5 bases, leaving 15 bases between the germline ends. CDR3 DNA sequence: TGTGCCAGCAGCCACACAGTTACGGGGGAGACCCAGTACTTC. This sequence encodes CASSHTVTGETQYF.

This clone has a count of ten or more. V usage is TRBV5-1 and J usage is TRBJ2-6; D is ambiguous. V lost 1 base and J lost 1, with 6 bases in between. CDR1 SGHRS and CDR2 YFSETQ come from the germline V gene. The CDR3 is made up of 15 amino acids. The CDR3 reads CASSLQNSGANVLTF. For the CDR3, the DNA is TGCGCCAGCAGCTTGCAGAATTCTGGGGCCAACGTCCTGACTTTC.

The chain is built from TRBV19 and TRBJ2-1, with 8 bases that match TRBD1. The CDR3 is 14 amino acids. Trimming cost V 7 bases and J 4 bases; bases outside gene matches: 6. CDR1 LNHDA and CDR2 SQIVND come from the germline V gene (reference sequence). The CDR3 DNA sequence: TGTGCCAGTACACGGACAGGGAGTTACAATGAGCAGTTCTTC. As protein: CASTRTGSYNEQFF.

This clone appeared a few times. This rearrangement joins TRBV6-1 to TRBJ2-3; maybe TRBD1 (6 bases). The V end was cut by 0 bases, the J end by 8 bases, with 12 bases between. The CDR3 contains 14 residues. Germline CDR1 MNHNS, CDR2 SASEGT. CDR3 residues: CASSEAGTPRTQYF. In DNA form, the CDR3 reads TGTGCCAGCAGTGAAGCGGGGACACCACGTACGCAGTATTTT.

This clone was detected only a few times. The chain recombines TRBV29-1 with TRBJ1-1; D remains ambiguous. V was cut by 6 bases and J by 1 base, with 12 bases left in between. Germline CDR1 and CDR2: SQVTM and ANQGSEA. The CDR3 length is 13 residues. CDR3 in DNA: TGCAGCGTGGGTTGGGGTAGGAACACTGAAGCTTTCTTT. It is translated as CSVGWGRNTEAFF.

The chain has TRBV7-2 and TRBJ2-3; 7 positions match TRBD2. Germline loops: CDR1 SGHTA, CDR2 FQGNSA. V lost 5 bases and J lost 5; bases outside the gene matches: 4. The CDR3 has 13 amino acids. CDR3 amino acids: CASSQTGGDTQYF. The CDR3 bases are TGTGCCAGCAGCCAGACGGGGGGAGATACGCAGTATTTT.

At least ten counts were recorded for this clone. The chain links TRBV30 to TRBJ1-6; no firm D call. The CDR3 contains 13 residues. CDR1 and CDR2 (germline): GTSNPN, SVGIG (reference sequence). Trimming cost V 4 bases and J 6 bases, with 10 bases left between them. The CDR3 loop is CAWTTEPNSPLHF. DNA for the CDR3: TGTGCCTGGACCACAGAGCCTAATTCACCCCTCCACTTT.

This clone occurred many times. This chain joins TRBV30 and TRBJ1-4, with 7 bases aligning to TRBD1. CDR1 and CDR2 from the germline V gene are GTSNPN and SVGIG (reference sequence). The CDR3 loop spans 15 amino acids. The V segment lost 0 bases and the J segment 4 bases; nucleotides outside the gene matches: 5. This chain's CDR3 is CAWSVETGINEKLFF. The CDR3, as DNA: TGTGCCTGGAGTGTTGAGACAGGGATTAATGAAAAACTGTTTTTT.

The chain links TRBV10-3 to TRBJ2-7; 7 bases match TRBD1. This CDR3 is built from 13 residues. Germline values: CDR1 ENHRY, CDR2 SYGVKD. Trimming removed 6 bases from V and 7 bases from J; junction bases left unmatched: 9. The CDR3 region is CAIRPDTGDEQYF. The CDR3 DNA follows: TGTGCCATCAGGCCTGATACAGGGGATGAGCAGTACTTC.

In its sample, this clone was seen many times. The chain is built from TRBV15 and TRBJ1-4; 8 nucleotides agree with TRBD1. With 6 bases clipped from V and 3 bases from J, the junction kept 6 bases outside the gene matches. The CDR3 consists of 15 residues. Germline CDR1 is LNHNV and CDR2 is YYDKDF (reference sequence). Here the CDR3 reads CATSPQGAANEKLFF. The CDR3 nucleotides read TGTGCCACCAGTCCTCAGGGGGCAGCTAATGAAAAACTGTTTTTT.